A single sample is the source of the 12 T cell receptor beta chains below, sequenced in a study of blood T cell repertoires in COVID-19. Sequencing used immunoSEQ multiplex PCR; TCRdb keeps in-frame clones, though not all of them. The sample lists about 320,000 clones; about 87% were seen once. Sequenced sample: peripheral blood. The receptors were sampled from a woman aged 30 to 39 with COVID-19, enrolled during active disease.

The chain links TRBV28 to TRBJ1-5; 10 nucleotides match TRBD1. The V gene's germline CDR1 is MDHEN and CDR2 SYDVKM. J lost 2 bases, V lost 2 bases, and 3 bases had no gene match. This CDR3 has 16 amino acids. The CDR3 coding sequence is TGTGCCAGCAGTTTAGGAGGGACAGGGGGCAATCAGCCCCAGCATTTT. Protein: CASSLGGTGGNQPQHF. The entire variable domain, with the rest obtained from reference TRBV28 and TRBJ1-5, is as follows: DVKVTQSSRYLVKRTGEKVFLECVQDMDHENMFWYRQDPGLGLRLIYFSYDVKMKEKGDIPEGYSVSREKKERFSLILESASTNQTSMYLCASSLGGTGGNQPQHFGDGTRLSIL.

This clone occurred a few times. This chain links TRBV6-2 or TRBV6-3 with TRBJ1-1; D unclear. The CDR3 loop spans 11 amino acids. CDR1 and CDR2 (germline): MNHEY, SVGEGT. With 6 bases removed from V and 9 bases from J, the gap between germline ends came to 11 bases. The CDR3: CASSLDNKAFF. CDR3 DNA: TGTGCCAGCAGCCTTGACAATAAAGCTTTCTTT.

The chain is built from TRBV6-5 and TRBJ2-3; 8 bases agree with TRBD1. The CDR3 runs 14 residues. Germline V gene lookup returns CDR1 MNHEY and CDR2 SVGAGI. The V and J ends lost 10 bases and 0 bases, in that order; junction bases with no gene match: 6. CDR3 coding DNA: TGTGCCACCCGGACAGGGAGGAGCACAGATACGCAGTATTTT. It codes for CATRTGRSTDTQYF.

J is TRBJ1-3 and V is TRBV7-8; the D is unclear. V gave up 11 bases and J gave up 0 bases, with 26 bases separating them. Germline CDR1 is SGHVS and CDR2 is FQNEAQ. The CDR3 extends over 18 amino acids. The CDR3 spells CASSMPGRSFYSGNTIYF. The CDR3 DNA reads as TGTGCCTCCTCGATGCCGGGAAGAAGCTTTTACTCTGGAAACACCATATATTTT.

The chain uses TRBV11-2 and TRBJ1-2; no clear D gene. CDR3 length: 16 residues. With 1 base removed from V and 4 bases from J, the gap between germline ends came to 16 bases. The germline gives CDR1 SGHAT, CDR2 FQNNGV. The CDR3 nucleotides are TGTGCCAGCAGCTTAGCCTCAAGAAGGCGGAGCTATGGCTACACCTTC. Translated: CASSLASRRRSYGYTF. The full variable domain, its missing parts supplied by reference TRBV11-2 and TRBJ1-2, is EAGVAQSPRYKIIEKRQSVAFWCNPISGHATLYWYQQILGQGPKLLIQFQNNGVVDDSQLPKDRFSAERLKGVDSTLKIQPAKLEDSAVYLCASSLASRRRSYGYTFGSGTRLTVV.

The chain joins TRBV7-2 to TRBJ2-3; TRBD2 matches 10 bases. This CDR3 has 16 amino acids. Germline trimming cut 1 base from V and 0 bases from J; bases unmatched to any gene: 1. From germline, CDR1 is SGHTA and CDR2 FQGNSA. The CDR3 bases are TGTGCCAGCAGCTTAGTACTAGCGGGGAGCACAGATACGCAGTATTTT. Protein product: CASSLVLAGSTDTQYF. Full variable domain (missing parts from reference TRBV7-2 and TRBJ2-3): GAGVSQSPSNKVTEKGKDVELRCDPISGHTALYWYRQSLGQGLEFLIYFQGNSAPDKSGLPSDRFSAERTGGSVSTLTIQRTQQEDSAVYLCASSLVLAGSTDTQYFGPGTRLTVL.

The chain links TRBV15 to TRBJ1-5; 9 bases fit TRBD1. Germline lookup yields CDR1 LNHNV and CDR2 YYDKDF (reference sequence). V was pared by 2 bases and J by 3 bases, with 5 bases of the junction left unmatched. This CDR3 region has 16 residues. CDR3: CATSRNRDRVNQPQHF. The DNA of the CDR3 is TGTGCCACCAGCAGAAACCGGGACAGGGTCAATCAGCCCCAGCATTTT.

The DNA of the CDR3 is TGTGCCAGCAGTTTTCCAGGGCACTATGGCTACACCTTC. This gives the protein CASSFPGHYGYTF. The chain uses TRBV12-3 or TRBV12-4 and TRBJ1-2, with a tentative D call TRBD1 (5 bases). V was shortened by 3 bases and J by 3 bases, with 8 bases between the two germline ends. The CDR3 sequence is 13 residues long.

The chain couples TRBV3-1 (or the pseudogene TRBV3-2) to TRBJ2-5; 8 bases agree with TRBD2. The V segment lost 0 bases and the J segment 2 bases; nucleotides outside the gene matches: 8. The CDR3 runs to 17 residues. Germline CDR1 and CDR2: LGHDT and YNNKEL (reference sequence). The CDR3 reads CASSQERLAGNQETQYF. The CDR3 DNA reads TGTGCCAGCAGCCAAGAACGGTTAGCGGGGAATCAAGAGACCCAGTACTTC.

The chain combines TRBV6-5 with TRBJ2-1; D is perhaps TRBD2 (7 bases). V lost 7 bases and J 2 bases, leaving 15 bases between the germline ends. The length of the CDR3 is 15 residues. Germline CDR1 is MNHEY and CDR2 is SVGAGI. CDR3 bases: TGTGCCAGCACCCCATCGCGGGGGCCCTACAATGAGCAGTTCTTC. Protein: CASTPSRGPYNEQFF.

The rearrangement links TRBV9 to TRBJ2-3; D gene unclear. V lost 0 bases and J lost 5, with 7 bases in between. The germline V gene has CDR1 SGDLS and CDR2 YYNGEE. CDR3 length: 13 residues. The CDR3 loop is CASSVDYGDTQYF. DNA of the CDR3: TGTGCCAGCAGCGTAGATTACGGAGATACGCAGTATTTT.

The chain employs TRBV7-5 and TRBJ2-7; TRBD1 reflects the table's D call only, with no check against the DNA. TRBV7-5 is classified as a pseudogene. The CDR3 has 15 amino acids. DNA for the CDR3: TGTGTACTTTTTATAGGGGAATTTAGCTCCTACGAGCAGTACTTC. Protein: CVLFIGEFSSYEQYF.